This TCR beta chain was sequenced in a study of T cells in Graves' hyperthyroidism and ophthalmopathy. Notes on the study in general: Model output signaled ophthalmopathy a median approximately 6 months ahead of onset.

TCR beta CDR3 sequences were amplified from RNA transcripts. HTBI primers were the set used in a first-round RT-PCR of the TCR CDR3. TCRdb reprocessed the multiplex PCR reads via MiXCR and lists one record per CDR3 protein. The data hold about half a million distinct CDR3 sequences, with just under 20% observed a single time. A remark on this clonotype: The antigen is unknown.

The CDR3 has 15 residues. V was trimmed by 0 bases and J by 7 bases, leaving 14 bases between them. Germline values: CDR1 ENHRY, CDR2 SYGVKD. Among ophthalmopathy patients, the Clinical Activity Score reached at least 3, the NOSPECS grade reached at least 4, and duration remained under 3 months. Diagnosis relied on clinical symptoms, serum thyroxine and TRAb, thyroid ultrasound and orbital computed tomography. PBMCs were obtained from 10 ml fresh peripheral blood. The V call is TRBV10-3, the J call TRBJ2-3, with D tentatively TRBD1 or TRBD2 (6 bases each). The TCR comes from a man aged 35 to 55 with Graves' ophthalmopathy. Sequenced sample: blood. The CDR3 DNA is TGTGCCATCAGTGAGTCGCAGGGGAGGCAGAATACGCAGTATTTT. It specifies CAISESQGRQNTQYF.